This T cell receptor (beta chain) was retrieved from a study of blood T cell repertoires in COVID-19. Here immunoSEQ multiplex PCR was the method, and the copy in TCRdb shows in-frame clones only, minus some. The sample consists of approximately 500,000 clones, 70% to 90% of them appearing once. Germline CDR1 is GTSNPN and CDR2 is SVGIG (reference sequence). V was pared by 4 bases and J by 0 bases, with 7 bases between. The CDR3 has 13 amino acids. The TCR sequence derives from a woman in her forties or fifties with COVID-19, enrolled during active disease. The chain is built from TRBV30 and TRBJ1-5, with D hard to call. The sample comprised peripheral blood. The CDR3 here is CAWTEFSNQPQHF. Written as DNA, the CDR3 is TGTGCCTGGACCGAGTTTAGCAATCAGCCCCAGCATTTT.